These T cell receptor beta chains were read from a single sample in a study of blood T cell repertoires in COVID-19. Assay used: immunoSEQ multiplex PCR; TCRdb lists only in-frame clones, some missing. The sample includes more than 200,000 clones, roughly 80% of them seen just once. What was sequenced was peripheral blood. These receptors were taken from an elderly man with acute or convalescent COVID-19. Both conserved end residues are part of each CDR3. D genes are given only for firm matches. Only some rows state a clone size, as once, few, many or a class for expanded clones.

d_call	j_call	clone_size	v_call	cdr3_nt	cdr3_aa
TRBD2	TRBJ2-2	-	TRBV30	TGTGCCTGGAGCAAACCCAGCGGGAGGGCCTGGGGCGGGGAGCTGTTTTTT	CAWSKPSGRAWGGELFF
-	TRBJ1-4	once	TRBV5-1	TGCGCCAGCAGCCCTTGGACGACTAACAATGAAAAACTGTTTTTT	CASSPWTTNNEKLFF
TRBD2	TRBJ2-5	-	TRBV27	TGTGCCAGCAGTTTTATCGGACTAGCAAGGTCCCAAGAGACCCAGTACTTC	CASSFIGLARSQETQYF
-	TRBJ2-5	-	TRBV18	TGTGCCAGCTCACCAGGTTCAGGGGAGACCCAGTACTTC	CASSPGSGETQYF
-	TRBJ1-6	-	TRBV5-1	TGCGCCAGCAGCTTGGTTAGCTCCTATAATTCACCCCTCCACTTT	CASSLVSSYNSPLHF
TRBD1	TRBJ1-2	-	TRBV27	TGTGCCAGCAGTCCCCGACAGGGGGGCTATGGCTACACCTTC	CASSPRQGGYGYTF
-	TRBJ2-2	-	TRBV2	TGTGCCAGCAGTGAATCACAGGGTACCGGGGAGCTGTTTTTT	CASSESQGTGELFF
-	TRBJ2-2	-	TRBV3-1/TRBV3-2	TGTGCCAGCAGCTTCGTTGTGGGGCCCGGGGAGCTGTTTTTT	CASSFVVGPGELFF
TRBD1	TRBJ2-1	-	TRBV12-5	TGTGCTAGTGGTTCCAGGGACAGGGTACAGCAGTTCTTC	CASGSRDRVQQFF
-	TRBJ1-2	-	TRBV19	TGTGCCAGTAGTCCCCCTCAAAACGTGGCAGGTGGCTACACCTTC	CASSPPQNVAGGYTF
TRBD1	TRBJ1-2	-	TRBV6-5	TGTGCCAGCAGTCAGGACAGGGGGCCGTATGGCTACACCTTC	CASSQDRGPYGYTF
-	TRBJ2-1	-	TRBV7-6	TGTGCCAGCAGCTTAGAGGCGCTGCCCCGGGAAAATGAGCAGTTCTTC	CASSLEALPRENEQFF
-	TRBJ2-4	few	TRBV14	TGTGCCAGCAGTCACGGGGCCAAAAACATTCAGTACTTC	CASSHGAKNIQYF
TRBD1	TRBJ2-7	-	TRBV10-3	TGTGCCACCAGGGGACAGGGGGTGTCCTCCTACGAGCAGTACTTC	CATRGQGVSSYEQYF
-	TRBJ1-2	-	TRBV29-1	TGCAGCGTTGGGAGGGCTCAAGGCTACACCTTC	CSVGRAQGYTF
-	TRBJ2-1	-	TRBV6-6	TGTGCCAGCAGTGGGCCAGGAGGCGAGCAGTTCTTC	CASSGPGGEQFF
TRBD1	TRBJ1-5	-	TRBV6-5	TGTGCCAGCAGAGGACAGGGGCCCCAGCATTTT	CASRGQGPQHF
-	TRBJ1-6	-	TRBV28	TGTGCCAGCAGGGCCCTAGGGAGCTCCTATAATTCACCCCTCCACTTT	CASRALGSSYNSPLHF
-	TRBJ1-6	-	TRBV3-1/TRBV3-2	TGTGCCAGCAGTGACCGGGGGATAAATTCACCCCTCCACTTT	CASSDRGINSPLHF
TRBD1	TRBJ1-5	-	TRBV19	TGTGCCAGTAGTATAGATCGGGGGGACAGGGGTCATCAGCCCCAGCATTTT	CASSIDRGDRGHQPQHF
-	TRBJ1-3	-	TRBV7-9	TGTGCCAGCAGCTCTTACCCTGACAGGAACTCTGGAAACACCATATATTTT	CASSSYPDRNSGNTIYF
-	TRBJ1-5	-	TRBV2	TGTGCCAGCAGCCGGCAGGGGTTATATAGCAATCAGCCCCAGCATTTT	CASSRQGLYSNQPQHF
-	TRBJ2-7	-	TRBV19	TGTGCCAGTAGCGACTCGGGGGGCAGCTACGAGCAGTACTTC	CASSDSGGSYEQYF
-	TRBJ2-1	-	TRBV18	TGTGCCAGCTCACCACCGGAGGGGCCAGTAGCTGAGCAGTTCTTC	CASSPPEGPVAEQFF
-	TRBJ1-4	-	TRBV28	TGTGCCAGCAGTAGTGACAGGTCTAATGAAAAACTGTTTTTT	CASSSDRSNEKLFF
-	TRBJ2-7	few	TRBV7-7	TGTGCCAGCAGCTTAGCAAGGTCAGGGCACTACGAGCAGTACTTC	CASSLARSGHYEQYF
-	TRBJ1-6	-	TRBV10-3	TGTGCCATCCAGGAGGGACCCGACGGTTCACCCCTCCACTTT	CAIQEGPDGSPLHF
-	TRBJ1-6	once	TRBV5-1	TGCGCCAGCAGCTTATCAGGGGCCTTTAGCTCCTATAATTCACCCCTCCACTTT	CASSLSGAFSSYNSPLHF
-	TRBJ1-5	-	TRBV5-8	TGTGCCAGCAGCCCTAGGGGTGCCAATCAGCCCCAGCATTTT	CASSPRGANQPQHF
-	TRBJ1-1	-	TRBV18	TGTGCCAGCTCACCAAGCGGACAGTTTCTGATGAACACTGAAGCTTTCTTT	CASSPSGQFLMNTEAFF
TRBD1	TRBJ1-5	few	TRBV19	TGTGCCAGTACCCGGAAGACAGGGCCAAATCAGCCCCAGCATTTT	CASTRKTGPNQPQHF
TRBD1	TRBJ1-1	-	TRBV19	TGTGCCAGTAGCGCCCAAACAGGGGGAAACACTGAAGCTTTCTTT	CASSAQTGGNTEAFF
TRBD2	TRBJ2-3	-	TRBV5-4	TGTGCCAGCAGCTTGGGGCTAGCGGGACGCCTTGGGGGAGTGCAGTATTTT	CASSLGLAGRLGGVQYF
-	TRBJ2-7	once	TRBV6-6	TGTGCCAGCAGTTCGGGACAACCCTACGAGCAGTACTTC	CASSSGQPYEQYF
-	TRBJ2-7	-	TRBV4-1	TGCGCCAGCAGCCAAGATGGGGTCCGGGGGGAGCAGTACTTC	CASSQDGVRGEQYF
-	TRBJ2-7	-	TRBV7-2	TGTGCCAGCAGCCCGACATACTTC	CASSPTYF
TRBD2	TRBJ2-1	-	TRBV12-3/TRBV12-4	TGTGCCAGCAGTCGGACTAGCGATGCGTTCTTC	CASSRTSDAFF
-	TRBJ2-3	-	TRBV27	TGTGCCAGCAGAGGAGAGGCGGGCAAGTATACGCAGTATTTT	CASRGEAGKYTQYF
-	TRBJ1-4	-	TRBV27	TGTGCCAGCGGTGACAGGTCGAGCGAAAAACTGTTTTTT	CASGDRSSEKLFF
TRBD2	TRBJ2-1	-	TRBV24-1	TGTGCCACCAGTGATTTAGACCCCAGGACTAGCGGGCACTACAATGAGCAGTTCTTC	CATSDLDPRTSGHYNEQFF
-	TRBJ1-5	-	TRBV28	TGTGCCAGCACCCCCTCTTCCGGGGTGAGTCAGCCCCAGCATTTT	CASTPSSGVSQPQHF
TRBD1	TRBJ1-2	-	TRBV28	TGTGCCAGCAGTTTTCGGGACAGCCATTTGGGAGGCTACACCTTC	CASSFRDSHLGGYTF
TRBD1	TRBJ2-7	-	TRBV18	TGTGCCAGCTCACCAGGGACAGGGGAATACGAGCAGTACTTC	CASSPGTGEYEQYF
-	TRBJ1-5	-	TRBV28	TGTGCCAGCAGTTCCTTGGGGTCGTGGGGGGCCCAGCATTTT	CASSSLGSWGAQHF
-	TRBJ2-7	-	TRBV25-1	TGTGCCAGCAGCCCTGCCTACGAGCAGTACTTC	CASSPAYEQYF
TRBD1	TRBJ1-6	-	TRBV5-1	TGCGCCAGCAGCTTGGGACAGGGTAATTCACCCCTCCACTTT	CASSLGQGNSPLHF
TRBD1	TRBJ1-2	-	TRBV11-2	TGTGCCAGCAGCCTTTGGGGACAGGGCGACTATGGCTACACCTTC	CASSLWGQGDYGYTF
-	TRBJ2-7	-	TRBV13	TGTGCCAGCAGCTTTATGGGGGCGCTCAGCTCCTACGAGCAGTACTTC	CASSFMGALSSYEQYF
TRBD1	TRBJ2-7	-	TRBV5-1	TGCGCCAGCAGCGTTGGGACAGGGCGCGAGCAGTACTTC	CASSVGTGREQYF
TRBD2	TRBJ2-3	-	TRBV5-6	TGTGCCAGCAGCCCCGGGACTAGCGGGATGGATACGCAGTATTTT	CASSPGTSGMDTQYF
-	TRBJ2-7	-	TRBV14	TGTGCCAGCAGCCAAGCCGGCAGGGCTAGCGACGAGCAGTACTTC	CASSQAGRASDEQYF
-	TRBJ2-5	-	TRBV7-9	TGTGCCAGCAGCCCCCCGCGGGGCACACCAACCCAAGAGACCCAGTACTTC	CASSPPRGTPTQETQYF
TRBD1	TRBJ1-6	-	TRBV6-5	TGTGCCAGCACCCGGACAGGGGGCGTAAATTCACCCCTCCACTTT	CASTRTGGVNSPLHF